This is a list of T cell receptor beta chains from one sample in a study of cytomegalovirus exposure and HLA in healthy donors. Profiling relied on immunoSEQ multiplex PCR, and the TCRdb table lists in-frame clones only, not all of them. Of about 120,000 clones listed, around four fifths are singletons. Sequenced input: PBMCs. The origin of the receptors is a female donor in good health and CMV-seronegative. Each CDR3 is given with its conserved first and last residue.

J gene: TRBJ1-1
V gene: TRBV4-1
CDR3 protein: CASSQVTGRDTEAFF

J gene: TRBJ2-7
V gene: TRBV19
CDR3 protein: CASSPFGGSYEQYF

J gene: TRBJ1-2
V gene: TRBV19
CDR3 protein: CACRDSKRGYTF

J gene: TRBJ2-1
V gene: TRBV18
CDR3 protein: CASSPGRQGEGDEQFF

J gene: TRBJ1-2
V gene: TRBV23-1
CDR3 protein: CASSQLGHGYTF

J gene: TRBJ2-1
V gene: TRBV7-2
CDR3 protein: CASSRKSGPYNEQFF

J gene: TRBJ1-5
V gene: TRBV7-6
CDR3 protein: CASSSGQGVLHGQPQHF

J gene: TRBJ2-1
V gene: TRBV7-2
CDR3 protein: CASSLRRGAGVSNEQFF

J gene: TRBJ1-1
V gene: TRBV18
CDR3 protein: CASSRQGNTEAFF

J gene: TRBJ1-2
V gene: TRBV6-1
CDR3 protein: CASLEVGQGNGYTF

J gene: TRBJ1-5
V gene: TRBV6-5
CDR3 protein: CASSYREGGQPQHF

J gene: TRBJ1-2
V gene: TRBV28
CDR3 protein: CASSPGQYGYTF